This is a list of T cell receptor beta chains from one sample in a study of neurological immune-mediated disorders. TCRdb used MiXCR to reprocess the 5' RACE reads, holding one entry per CDR3 protein. The sample has 20,000 to 25,000 distinct CDR3 sequences; roughly 15% are singletons. Specimen: PBMCs. Receptor source: a female donor with HTLV-1-associated myelopathy (HAM/TSP). Both conserved end residues are trimmed from each CDR3.

>TRBV15|TRBJ2-1
ATSRNRGREQF
>TRBV19|TRBJ2-3
ASRGRSTDTQY
>TRBV19|TRBJ1-2
ASSIPQGFYGYT
>TRBV5-1|TRBJ2-2
ASSLALAENTGELF
>TRBV20-1|TRBJ1-6
SARRGSSYNSPLH
>TRBV28|TRBJ2-7
ASSFTGAYEQY
>TRBV27|TRBJ1-4
ASSLFLAANEKLF
>TRBV12-3/TRBV12-4|TRBJ2-3
ASRAGTTDTQY
>TRBV19|TRBJ2-1
ASSIKQDNEQF
>TRBV11-2|TRBJ2-3
ASSVGQGRTDTQY
>TRBV19|TRBJ2-6
ASSLRQGYYSGANVLT
>TRBV5-1|TRBJ2-7
ASCLSGGSYEQY
>TRBV7-2|TRBJ2-5
ASSVPHGVETQY
>TRBV20-1|TRBJ1-1
SAYRTGENTEAF
>TRBV20-1|TRBJ2-1
SAATYNEQF
>TRBV7-2|TRBJ2-7
ASSFGTSGPYEQY
>TRBV20-1|TRBJ2-7
SARGTGFQYEQY
>TRBV20-1|TRBJ2-1
SARISSASSYNEQF
>TRBV10-2|TRBJ2-3
ATQSSGGTDTQY
>TRBV7-9|TRBJ2-7
ASSLGQGDEQY